This record concerns one TCR beta chain sequence. Its specificity is unknown. The sample belongs to a study of blood T cells in healthy people across ages. Broader study findings: As naive T cell percentage varied, TCR beta diversity correlated strongly with it.

CDR1 and CDR2 from the germline V gene are MDHEN and SYDVKM. The CDR3 consists of 14 residues. It was with a sample-barcoded 5' primer and a J-beta primer mix that a second PCR of roughly 7 to 12 cycles was run. TCRdb used MiXCR to reprocess the 5' RACE reads, holding one entry per CDR3 protein. This sample yields fewer than 900,000 distinct CDR3 sequences, of which 43% are seen a single time; more than 20% belongs to the top ten. The sample taken for sequencing was blood. The chain recombines TRBV28 with TRBJ2-7; 7 nucleotides align to TRBD1. The better agreement between TRBJ2-5 and the DNA end casts doubt on the J call. The clonotype comes from a woman aged 55-69 years in good health. CDR3 protein: CASSQPQGIETQYF. CDR3 nucleotides: TGTGCCAGCAGCCAACCACAGGGGATAGAGACCCAGTACTTC.